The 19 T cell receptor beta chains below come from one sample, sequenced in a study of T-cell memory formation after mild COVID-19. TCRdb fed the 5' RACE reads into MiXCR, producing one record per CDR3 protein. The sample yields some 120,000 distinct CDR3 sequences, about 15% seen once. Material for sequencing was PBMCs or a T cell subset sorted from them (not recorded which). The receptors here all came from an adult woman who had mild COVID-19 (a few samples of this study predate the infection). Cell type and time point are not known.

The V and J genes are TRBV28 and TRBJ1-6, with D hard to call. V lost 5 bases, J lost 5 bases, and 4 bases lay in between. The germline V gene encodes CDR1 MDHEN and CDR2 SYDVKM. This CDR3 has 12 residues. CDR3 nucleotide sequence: TGTGCCAGCAGTCCCGATAATTCACCCCTCCACTTT. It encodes CASSPDNSPLHF.

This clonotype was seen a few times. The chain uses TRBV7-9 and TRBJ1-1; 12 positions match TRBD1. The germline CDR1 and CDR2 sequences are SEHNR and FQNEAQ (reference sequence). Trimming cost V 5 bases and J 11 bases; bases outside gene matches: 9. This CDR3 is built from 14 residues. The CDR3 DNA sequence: TGTGCCAGCAGCCCGGGACAGGGGGCTCGTCGGGCTTTCTTT. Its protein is CASSPGQGARRAFF. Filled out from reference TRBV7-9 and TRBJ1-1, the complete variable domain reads DTGVSQNPRHKITKRGQNVTFRCDPISEHNRLYWYRQTLGQGPEFLTYFQNEAQLEKSRLLSDRFSAERPKGSFSTLEIQRTEQGDSAMYLCASSPGQGARRAFFGQGTRLTVV.

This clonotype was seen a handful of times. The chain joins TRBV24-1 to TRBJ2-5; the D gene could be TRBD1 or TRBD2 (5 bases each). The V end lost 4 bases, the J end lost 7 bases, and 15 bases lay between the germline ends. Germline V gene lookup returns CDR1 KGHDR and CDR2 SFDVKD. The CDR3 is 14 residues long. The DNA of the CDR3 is TGTGCCACCAGTGACTCGGGACCGTCTGTGACCCAGTACTTC. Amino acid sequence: CATSDSGPSVTQYF.

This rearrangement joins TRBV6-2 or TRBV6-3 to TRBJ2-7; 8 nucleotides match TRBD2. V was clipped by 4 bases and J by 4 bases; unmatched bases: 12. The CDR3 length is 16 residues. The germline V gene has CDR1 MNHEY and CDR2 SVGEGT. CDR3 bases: TGTGCCAGCAGTTCGACCCCGGGACTAGGAACATACGAGCAGTACTTC. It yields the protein CASSSTPGLGTYEQYF.

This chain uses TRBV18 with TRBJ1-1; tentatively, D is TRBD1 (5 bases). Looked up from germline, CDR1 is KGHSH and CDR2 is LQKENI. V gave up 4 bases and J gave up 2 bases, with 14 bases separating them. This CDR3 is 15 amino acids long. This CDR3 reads CASSRWDGLNTEAFF. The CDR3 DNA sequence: TGTGCCAGCTCACGATGGGACGGTTTAAACACTGAAGCTTTCTTT.

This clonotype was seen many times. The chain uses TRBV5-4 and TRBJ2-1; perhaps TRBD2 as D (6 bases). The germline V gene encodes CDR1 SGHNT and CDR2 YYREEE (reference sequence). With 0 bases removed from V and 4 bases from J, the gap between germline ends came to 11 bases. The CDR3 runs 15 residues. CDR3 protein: CASSLEGGSYNEQFF. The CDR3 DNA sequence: TGTGCCAGCAGCTTGGAAGGAGGGAGTTACAATGAGCAGTTCTTC.

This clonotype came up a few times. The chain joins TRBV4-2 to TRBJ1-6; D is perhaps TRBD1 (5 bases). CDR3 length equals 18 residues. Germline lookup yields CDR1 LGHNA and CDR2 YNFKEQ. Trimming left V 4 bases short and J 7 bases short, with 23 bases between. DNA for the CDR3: TGTGCCAGCAGCCCCGTTCCTCTGTCCGGGACTACAAATTCACCCCTCCACTTT. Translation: CASSPVPLSGTTNSPLHF.

In DNA form, the CDR3 reads TGTGCCACCAGTGAGGGGGATGGGGATGAGCAGTTCTTC. Amino acid sequence: CATSEGDGDEQFF. V and J are TRBV24-1 and TRBJ2-1; either TRBD1 or TRBD2 may supply D (5 bases each). The length of the CDR3 is 13 residues. Germline V gene data show CDR1 as KGHDR and CDR2 as SFDVKD. Trimming took off 4 bases at V and 8 bases at J, with 11 bases between the two ends.

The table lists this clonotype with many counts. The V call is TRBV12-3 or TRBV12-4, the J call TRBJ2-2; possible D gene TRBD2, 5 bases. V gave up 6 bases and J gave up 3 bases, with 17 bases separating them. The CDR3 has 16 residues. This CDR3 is CASSPPRTRDTGELFF. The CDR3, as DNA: TGTGCCAGCAGCCCCCCTCGGACGAGGGACACCGGGGAGCTGTTTTTT.

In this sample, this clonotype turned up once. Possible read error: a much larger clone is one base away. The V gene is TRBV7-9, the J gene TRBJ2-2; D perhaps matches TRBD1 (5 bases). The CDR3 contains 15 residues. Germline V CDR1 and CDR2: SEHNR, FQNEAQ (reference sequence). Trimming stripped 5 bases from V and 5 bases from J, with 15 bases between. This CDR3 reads CASSQETDLTGELFF. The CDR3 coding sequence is TGTGCCAGCAGCCAGGAGACAGACTTAACCGGGGAGCTGTTTTTT.

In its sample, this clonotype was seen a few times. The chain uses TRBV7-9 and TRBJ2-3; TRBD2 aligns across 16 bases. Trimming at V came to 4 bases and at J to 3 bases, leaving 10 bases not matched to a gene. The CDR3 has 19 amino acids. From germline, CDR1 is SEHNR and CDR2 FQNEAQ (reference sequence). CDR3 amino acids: CASSYLLGTSGRVTDTQYF. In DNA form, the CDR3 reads TGTGCCAGCAGCTACTTACTCGGGACTAGCGGGAGGGTAACAGATACGCAGTATTTT.

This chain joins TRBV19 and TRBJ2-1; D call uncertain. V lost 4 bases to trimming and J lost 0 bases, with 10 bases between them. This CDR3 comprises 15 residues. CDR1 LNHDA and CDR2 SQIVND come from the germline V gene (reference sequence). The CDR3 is CASSSRLFSYNEQFF. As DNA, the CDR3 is TGTGCCAGTAGTAGCAGACTTTTCTCCTACAATGAGCAGTTCTTC. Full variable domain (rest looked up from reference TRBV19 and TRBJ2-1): DGGITQSPKYLFRKEGQNVTLSCEQNLNHDAMYWYRQDPGQGLRLIYYSQIVNDFQKGDIAEGYSVSREKKESFPLTVTSAQKNPTAFYLCASSSRLFSYNEQFFGPGTRLTVL.

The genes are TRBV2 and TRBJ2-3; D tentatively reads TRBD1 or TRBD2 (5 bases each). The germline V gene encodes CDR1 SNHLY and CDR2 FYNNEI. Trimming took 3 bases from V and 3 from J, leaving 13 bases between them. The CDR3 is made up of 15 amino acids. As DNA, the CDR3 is TGTGCCAGCAGTGATCTTGGGGGTAGAACAGATACGCAGTATTTT. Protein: CASSDLGGRTDTQYF.

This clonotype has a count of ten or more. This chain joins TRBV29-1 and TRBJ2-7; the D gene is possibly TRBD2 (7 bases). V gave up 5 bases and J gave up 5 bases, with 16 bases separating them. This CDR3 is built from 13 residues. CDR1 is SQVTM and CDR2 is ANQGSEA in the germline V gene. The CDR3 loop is CSVRRGGRDEQYF. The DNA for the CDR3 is TGCAGCGTTAGGAGGGGGGGCCGGGACGAGCAGTACTTC.

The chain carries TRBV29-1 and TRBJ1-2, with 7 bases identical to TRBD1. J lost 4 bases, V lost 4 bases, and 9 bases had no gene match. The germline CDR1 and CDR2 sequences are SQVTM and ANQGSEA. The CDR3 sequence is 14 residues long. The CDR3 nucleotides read TGCAGCGTTGCCCGTGGGGACAGAGGCTATGGCTACACCTTC. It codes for CSVARGDRGYGYTF. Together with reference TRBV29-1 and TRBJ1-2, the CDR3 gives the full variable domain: SAVISQKPSRDICQRGTSLTIQCQVDSQVTMMFWYRQQPGQSLTLIATANQGSEATYESGFVIDKFPISRPNLTFSTLTVSNMSPEDSSIYLCSVARGDRGYGYTFGSGTRLTVV.

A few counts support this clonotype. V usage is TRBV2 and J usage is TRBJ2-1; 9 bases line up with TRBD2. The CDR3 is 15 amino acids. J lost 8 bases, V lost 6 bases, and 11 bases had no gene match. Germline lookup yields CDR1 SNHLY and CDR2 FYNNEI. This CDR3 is CASRIFLAGTDEQFF. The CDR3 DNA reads TGTGCCAGCAGGATCTTCCTAGCGGGAACCGATGAGCAGTTCTTC. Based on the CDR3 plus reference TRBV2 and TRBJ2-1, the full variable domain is EPEVTQTPSHQVTQMGQEVILRCVPISNHLYFYWYRQILGQKVEFLVSFYNNEISEKSEIFDDQFSVERPDGSNFTLKIRSTKLEDSAMYFCASRIFLAGTDEQFFGPGTRLTVL.

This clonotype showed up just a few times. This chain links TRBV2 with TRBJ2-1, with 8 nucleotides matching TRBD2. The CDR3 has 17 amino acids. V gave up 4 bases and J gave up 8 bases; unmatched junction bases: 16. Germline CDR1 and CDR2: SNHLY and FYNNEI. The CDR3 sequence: CASSVKAVGLVRHEQFF. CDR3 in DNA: TGTGCCAGCAGTGTTAAAGCTGTGGGACTAGTAAGGCATGAGCAGTTCTTC.

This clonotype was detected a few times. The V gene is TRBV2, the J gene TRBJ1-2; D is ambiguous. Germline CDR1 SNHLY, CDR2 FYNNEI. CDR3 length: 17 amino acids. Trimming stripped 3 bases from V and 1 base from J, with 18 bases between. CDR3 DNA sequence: TGTGCCAGCAGTGACCCCAGGACTCAGAATTTTAACTATGGCTACACCTTC. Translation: CASSDPRTQNFNYGYTF.

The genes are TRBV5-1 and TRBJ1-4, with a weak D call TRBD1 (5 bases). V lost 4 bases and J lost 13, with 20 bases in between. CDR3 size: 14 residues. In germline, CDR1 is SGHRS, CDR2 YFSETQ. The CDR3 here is CASSAGTEGSGLFF. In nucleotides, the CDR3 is TGCGCCAGCAGCGCTGGGACGGAAGGGAGTGGACTGTTTTTT.